Listed below are T cell receptor beta chains from one sample, sequenced in a study of CD8+ T cells in alopecia areata. Repertoires were generated with immunoSEQ multiplex PCR, while TCRdb's copy carries only in-frame clones and drops some. The data show under 350,000 clones, 58% seen once. The sample was CD4+ T cells sorted from blood, taken at week 24, from a patient treated with tofacitinib. The source is a human donor with alopecia areata. Each CDR3 is given with its conserved first and last residue. D genes are given only for firm matches. Clone sizes are given selectively: once, few, many, or a class where the clone is expanded.

>TRBV9|.|TRBJ1-1|few
TGTGCCAGCAGCGTAGAGGGGGGCCCAATGAACACTGAAGCTTTCTTT
CASSVEGGPMNTEAFF
>TRBV6-5|.|TRBJ2-5|.
TGTGCCAGCAGTCCCAAACGGCTAGAGACCCAGTACTTC
CASSPKRLETQYF
>TRBV13|.|TRBJ2-5|.
TGTGCCAGCAGTTCTAGTGGGGAAGAGACCCAGTACTTC
CASSSSGEETQYF
>TRBV30|.|TRBJ1-1|.
TGTGCCTGGAGTCGACCGGGGCAAGGCGCTGAAGCTTTCTTT
CAWSRPGQGAEAFF
>TRBV15|.|TRBJ2-7|.
TGTGCCACCAGCAGCCGGGACTACGAGCAGTACTTC
CATSSRDYEQYF
>TRBV4-3|.|TRBJ1-3|.
TGCGCCAGCAGCCAAGACAGTTTGGGGCAGACTGGAAACACCATATATTTT
CASSQDSLGQTGNTIYF
>TRBV29-1|.|TRBJ1-1|.
TGCAGCGTTGAATACGTGAGGCCGACTGAAGCTTTCTTT
CSVEYVRPTEAFF
>TRBV18|TRBD2|TRBJ2-5|.
TGTGCCAGCACCGGACTAGCGGGCTATCAAGAGACCCAGTACTTC
CASTGLAGYQETQYF
>TRBV29-1|.|TRBJ2-1|few
TGCAGGGGAACCGGGTCTGCGCACAATGAGCAGTTCTTC
CRGTGSAHNEQFF
>TRBV4-1|.|TRBJ2-3|few
TGCGCCAGCAGCCAGGTGGGCCTCCGCGGAGATACGCAGTATTTT
CASSQVGLRGDTQYF
>TRBV4-1|.|TRBJ2-2|few
TGCGCCAGCAGCCCGAAAATGACGAGGGGGATCGGGGAGCTGTTTTTT
CASSPKMTRGIGELFF
>TRBV15|.|TRBJ2-5|few
TGTGCCACCAGCAGAGATAGTCGGGAGACCCAGTACTTC
CATSRDSRETQYF
>TRBV30|.|TRBJ2-5|.
TGTGCCTGGAGCGGTATCGGGGCTCAAGAGACCCAGTACTTC
CAWSGIGAQETQYF
>TRBV7-2|.|TRBJ2-7|.
TGTGCCAGCAGCTTAGGCCAGGGGATTTACGAGCAGTACTTC
CASSLGQGIYEQYF
>TRBV7-8|.|TRBJ1-1|.
TGTGCCAGCAGCTTAGGAGGATTCGAAGCTTTCTTT
CASSLGGFEAFF
>TRBV25-1|TRBD1|TRBJ2-7|.
TGTGCCAGCACGGCCCTAGACAGGGGCTACGAGCAGTACTTC
CASTALDRGYEQYF
>TRBV7-9|.|TRBJ1-3|.
TGTGCCAGCAGCCCCCTGCAGGGCTCCATATATTTT
CASSPLQGSIYF
>TRBV29-1|.|TRBJ2-5|few
TGCAGCGTCCAAACCTCGACCCAGTACTTC
CSVQTSTQYF
>TRBV11-2|.|TRBJ1-2|.
TGTGCCAGCAGCCTCGACAGCCGCTTCTATGGCTACACCTTC
CASSLDSRFYGYTF
>TRBV28|TRBD1|TRBJ2-5|.
TGTGCCAGCAGTTTCCCACGACAGGGGAAGGGCCGAAAAGAGACCCAGTACTTC
CASSFPRQGKGRKETQYF
>TRBV6-5|.|TRBJ1-1|.
TGTGCCAGCAGTTACCCGGGGGCAAGGAACACTGAAGCTTTCTTT
CASSYPGARNTEAFF
>TRBV15|TRBD2|TRBJ2-5|.
TGTGCCACCAGCAGAGATCTAGCGGGGGGAGAGACCCAGTACTTC
CATSRDLAGGETQYF
>TRBV6-5|.|TRBJ2-3|.
TGTGCCAGCAGTCGTAAACCGGGGGCAGGTGATACGCAGTATTTT
CASSRKPGAGDTQYF
>TRBV30|.|TRBJ1-4|.
TGTGCCTGGAGTGTAACGCCAGGGAGAATAGAAAAACTGTTTTTT
CAWSVTPGRIEKLFF
>TRBV5-4|TRBD1|TRBJ1-2|.
TGTGCCAGCAGCTCCGGGACAGTTTACGTCGACTACACCTTC
CASSSGTVYVDYTF
>TRBV18|.|TRBJ2-1|.
TGTGCCAGCTCACCACCCGACAGGATCTCCTACAATGAGCAGTTCTTC
CASSPPDRISYNEQFF
>TRBV7-9|TRBD2|TRBJ2-3|.
TGTGCCAGCAGCTCGCTAGCGGTCGAGCGGGGGATAGTGACGCAGTATTTT
CASSSLAVERGIVTQYF
>TRBV18|.|TRBJ2-1|.
TGTGCCAGCTCAGCCCGGGACCTCCATGGGAATGAGCAGTTCTTC
CASSARDLHGNEQFF
>TRBV4-1|TRBD1|TRBJ2-7|.
TGCGCCAGCAGCCAGACAGGGGAAGGCTACGAGCAGTACTTC
CASSQTGEGYEQYF
>TRBV7-9|TRBD1|TRBJ1-2|.
TGTGCCAGCAGCAGGACAGGGAGAAGCTACACCTTC
CASSRTGRSYTF
>TRBV30|TRBD1|TRBJ1-1|.
TGTGCCTGGACCGGGACAGCGAACACTGAAGCTTTCTTT
CAWTGTANTEAFF
>TRBV28|.|TRBJ2-5|few
TGTGCCAGCAGACCCCCTAGTTGGGGACAAGAGACCCAGTACTTC
CASRPPSWGQETQYF
>TRBV14|TRBD1|TRBJ1-2|.
TGTGCCAGCAGCCAAGAGGGACAGGCCTATGGCTACACCTTC
CASSQEGQAYGYTF
>TRBV9|TRBD1|TRBJ1-1|.
TGTGCCAGCAGCCCAGGACAGGGGAACACTGAAGCTTTCTTT
CASSPGQGNTEAFF
>TRBV30|.|TRBJ1-2|once
TGTGCCTGGTCCTTCCTCAATGGGAGAGGCTACACCTTC
CAWSFLNGRGYTF
>TRBV10-3|.|TRBJ2-1|few
TGTGCCATCAGTGAGTCAGCAAATGAGCAGTTCTTC
CAISESANEQFF
>TRBV4-3|.|TRBJ1-2|.
TGCGCCAGCAGCCAAGGGACGGGCTATGGCTACACCTTC
CASSQGTGYGYTF
>TRBV21-1|.|TRBJ2-7|.
TGTGCCAGCAGCTTCCGAGGACAGAAGAGCTCCTACGAGCAGTACTTC
CASSFRGQKSSYEQYF
>TRBV7-2|.|TRBJ2-7|.
TGTGCCAGCAGCTTAGTACAACCCTACGAGCAGTACTTC
CASSLVQPYEQYF
>TRBV2|TRBD1|TRBJ1-1|.
TGTGCCAGCAGCCGGGACAGGGAGACTGAAGCTTTCTTT
CASSRDRETEAFF
>TRBV28|TRBD1|TRBJ1-6|.
TGTGCCAGCAGTTTAACCCCGGTGCGGACAGGGGAGAGCTCCTATAATTCACCCCTCCACTTT
CASSLTPVRTGESSYNSPLHF
>TRBV4-1|.|TRBJ1-1|.
TGCGCCAGCAGCCAAGCGGACACTCGCTTGAACACTGAAGCTTTCTTT
CASSQADTRLNTEAFF
>TRBV29-1|.|TRBJ1-5|.
TGCAGCGCTGGGGACGGGTTTCAGCCCCAGCATTTT
CSAGDGFQPQHF
>TRBV10-3|TRBD1|TRBJ1-1|few
TGTGCCATCAGGGAGGACAGGTTCACTGAAGCTTTCTTT
CAIREDRFTEAFF
>TRBV29-1|.|TRBJ2-2|.
TGCAGCGTTGAGGGCAGGCCCACCGGGGAGCTGTTTTTT
CSVEGRPTGELFF
>TRBV12-5|TRBD1|TRBJ2-5|.
TGTGCTAGTGGTTTGGGGGGACAGGGGAAGACCCAGTACTTC
CASGLGGQGKTQYF
>TRBV18|.|TRBJ2-7|.
TGTGCCAGCTCACCACGGGGTAACGAGCAGTACTTC
CASSPRGNEQYF
>TRBV29-1|.|TRBJ2-5|few
TGCAGCGCCACCCAGGGAAGAGAGACCCAGTACTTC
CSATQGRETQYF
>TRBV29-1|.|TRBJ1-2|.
TGCAGCGTTGACTCCGCAGGGGACTATGGCTACACCTTC
CSVDSAGDYGYTF
>TRBV2|.|TRBJ2-1|.
TGTGCCAGCAGGATGACCGGGACACCATACAATGAGCAGTTCTTC
CASRMTGTPYNEQFF
>TRBV7-9|TRBD1|TRBJ2-7|.
TGTGCCAGCAGCTTAGTGGGCGGCAGGGGGTACGAGCAGTACTTC
CASSLVGGRGYEQYF
>TRBV2|.|TRBJ2-7|few
TGTGCCAGCAGTGGGACAGCTCGGATGGGCTACGAGCAGTACTTC
CASSGTARMGYEQYF
>TRBV29-1|.|TRBJ1-4|.
TGCAGCGTTGAGGGCGGCCCAGAAAAACTGTTTTTT
CSVEGGPEKLFF
>TRBV5-1|.|TRBJ2-5|.
TGCGCCAGCAGCTTGTTGGAGGGACGGGGGGAGACCCAGTACTTC
CASSLLEGRGETQYF
>TRBV7-9|TRBD1|TRBJ2-5|.
TGTGCCAGCAGCCGAGGACAGGGAGAGACCCAGTACTTC
CASSRGQGETQYF
>TRBV11-2|.|TRBJ2-5|few
TGTGCCAGCAGCTTCGGCGAGGGGGAGACCCAGTACTTC
CASSFGEGETQYF
>TRBV4-3|TRBD2|TRBJ2-3|few
TGCGCCAGCAGCCAAGACAAAGGCGGGGGGGCGACGAATACGCAGTATTTT
CASSQDKGGGATNTQYF
>TRBV29-1|TRBD2|TRBJ2-5|.
TGCAGCGTCGGCGGGCCAGCGGGGGGGGAGACCCAGTACTTC
CSVGGPAGGETQYF
>TRBV2|TRBD1|TRBJ1-6|.
TGTGCCAGCAGTGCTACGGGACAGATTAATTCACCCCTCCACTTT
CASSATGQINSPLHF
>TRBV5-4|.|TRBJ2-2|.
TGTGCCAGCAGCTTGGTCTCAACCGGGGAGCTGTTTTTT
CASSLVSTGELFF